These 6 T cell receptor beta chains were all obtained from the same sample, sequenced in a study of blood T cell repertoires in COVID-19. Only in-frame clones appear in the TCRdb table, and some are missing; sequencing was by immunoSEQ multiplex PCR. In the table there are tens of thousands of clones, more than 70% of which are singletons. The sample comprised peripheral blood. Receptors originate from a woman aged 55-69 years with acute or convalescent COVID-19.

The CDR3 nucleotides read TGCAGCGTTGGGGGGGCCTACGAGCAGTACTTC. Protein product: CSVGGAYEQYF. The J gene is TRBJ2-7, the V gene TRBV29-1; TRBD2 is a possible D gene (6 bases). Looked up from germline, CDR1 is SQVTM and CDR2 is ANQGSEA. The V end was cut by 4 bases, the J end by 2 bases, with 6 bases between. The CDR3 sequence is 11 residues long.

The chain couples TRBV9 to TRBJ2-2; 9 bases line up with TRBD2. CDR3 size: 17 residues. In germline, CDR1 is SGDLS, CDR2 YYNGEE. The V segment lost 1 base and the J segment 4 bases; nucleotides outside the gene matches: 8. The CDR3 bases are TGTGCCAGCAGCGTACCTAGCGGGGTCCCAACCACCGGGGAGCTGTTTTTT. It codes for CASSVPSGVPTTGELFF.

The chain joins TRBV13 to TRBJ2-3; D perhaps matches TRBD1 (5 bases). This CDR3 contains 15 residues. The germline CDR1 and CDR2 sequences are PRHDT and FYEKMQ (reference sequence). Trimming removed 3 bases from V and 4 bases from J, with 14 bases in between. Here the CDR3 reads CASSFLGLGPDTQYF. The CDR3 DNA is TGTGCCAGCAGCTTCCTGGGGCTGGGGCCAGATACGCAGTATTTT. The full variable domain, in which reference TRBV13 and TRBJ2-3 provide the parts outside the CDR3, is AAGVIQSPRHLIKEKRETATLKCYPIPRHDTVYWYQQGPGQDPQFLISFYEKMQSDKGSIPDRFSAQQFSDYHSELNMSSLELGDSALYFCASSFLGLGPDTQYFGPGTRLTVL.

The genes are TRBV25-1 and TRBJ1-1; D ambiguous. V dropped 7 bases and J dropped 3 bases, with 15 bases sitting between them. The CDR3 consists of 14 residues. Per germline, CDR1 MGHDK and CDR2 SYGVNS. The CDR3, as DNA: TGTGCCAGCACCCGAGCAGGATTCGACACTGAAGCTTTCTTT. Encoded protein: CASTRAGFDTEAFF.

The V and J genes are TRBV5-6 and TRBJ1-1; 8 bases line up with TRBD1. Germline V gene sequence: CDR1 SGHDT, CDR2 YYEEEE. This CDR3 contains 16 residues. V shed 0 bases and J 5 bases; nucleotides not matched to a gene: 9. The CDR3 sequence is CASSLVPGQGWTEAFF. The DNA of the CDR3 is TGTGCCAGCAGCTTGGTCCCCGGACAGGGATGGACTGAAGCTTTCTTT.

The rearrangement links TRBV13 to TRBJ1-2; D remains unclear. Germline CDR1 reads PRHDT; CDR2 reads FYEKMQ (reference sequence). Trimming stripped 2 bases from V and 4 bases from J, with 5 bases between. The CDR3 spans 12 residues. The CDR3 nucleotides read TGTGCCAGCAGCTTACCGGGCTATGGCTACACCTTC. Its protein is CASSLPGYGYTF. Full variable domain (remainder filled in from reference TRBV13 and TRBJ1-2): AAGVIQSPRHLIKEKRETATLKCYPIPRHDTVYWYQQGPGQDPQFLISFYEKMQSDKGSIPDRFSAQQFSDYHSELNMSSLELGDSALYFCASSLPGYGYTFGSGTRLTVV.